These T cell receptor beta chains were read from a single sample in a study of PD-1 blockade in classical Hodgkin lymphoma. This table comes from immunoSEQ multiplex PCR, and its TCRdb copy is limited to in-frame clones, with some not included. The sample lists approximately 39,000 clones, around four fifths seen once, with around 9.5% in the top ten. The specimen comprised peripheral blood mononuclear cells (PBMCs), sampled before the fourth cycle of nivolumab. The receptors come from a human donor with classical Hodgkin lymphoma. Both conserved end residues are part of each CDR3.

TRBJ2-7,TRBV7-2,CASSLDQGAAYEQYF
TRBJ2-6,TRBV6-5,CASRAISGANVLTF
TRBJ2-7,TRBV7-9,CASSLGSTGFEQYF
TRBJ1-3,TRBV30,CAWSVEGFGNTIYF
TRBJ2-5,TRBV14,CASSQGLAGDLRETQYF
TRBJ1-2,TRBV30,CAWSEGNYGYTF
TRBJ1-1,TRBV2,CATPQHTEAFF
TRBJ2-3,TRBV5-1,CASSWRGTTDTQYF
TRBJ2-1,TRBV10-1,CASRGGAYNEQFF
TRBJ1-1,TRBV4-3,CASSHEGHTEAFF
TRBJ2-5,TRBV4-3,CASSQEVAARETQYF
TRBJ1-4,TRBV5-3,CARSCNRGRANEKLFF
TRBJ1-6,TRBV5-1,CASSPDGPDNSPLHF
TRBJ1-6,TRBV29-1,CSVKSTGDNSPLHF
TRBJ1-6,TRBV2,CASTAGTVNSPLHF
TRBJ2-7,TRBV6-5,CASSYQVTYEQYF
TRBJ1-1,TRBV5-1,CASRQTGDEAFF
TRBJ1-4,TRBV9,CASSVGEATNEKLFF
TRBJ2-3,TRBV5-6,CASSLRTDTQYF
TRBJ2-5,TRBV5-1,CASSLQGEETQYF
TRBJ2-5,TRBV5-6,CASSLVLPSGGQTQYF
TRBJ2-5,TRBV5-6,CASSTPLRDTFLGETQYF
TRBJ2-6,TRBV7-9,CASSLEARITGANVLTF
TRBJ2-7,TRBV7-2,CASSRRGGAVYEQYF
TRBJ2-3,TRBV5-4,CASSPGLAGGNTDTQYF